This record covers a single T cell receptor beta chain. The entry originates in a study of blood T cell repertoires in COVID-19. The wider study: COVID-19 samples from acute and convalescent phases originated in the United States, Italy and Spain. The cDNA or gDNA used as material had been derived from T cells, B-cell-depleted T cells, or PBMCs.

Trimming shortened V by 8 bases and J by 7 bases, and 5 bases separated the two germline ends. CDR1 SEHNR and CDR2 FQNEAQ come from the germline V gene (reference sequence). The CDR3 extends over 10 amino acids. As processed by the authors: For nucleated cells, counts were estimated from reference gene primer amplification. Sequenced by immunoSEQ multiplex PCR; TCRdb stores in-frame clones only, minus some. From that table come the V and J calls and clone size; the DNA was used to work out D and trimming. Of 250,000 to 300,000 clones listed, roughly 85% are singletons. The receptor was isolated from a man in his fifties with active or convalescent COVID-19. The sample taken for sequencing was peripheral blood. The chain couples TRBV7-9 to TRBJ1-4; D unresolved. CDR3 sequence: CASGLEKLFF. The CDR3, as DNA: TGTGCCAGCGGGCTTGAAAAACTGTTTTTT.